This T cell receptor beta chain appears in the sequencing data of a study of cytotoxic CD8 clonotypes in ibrutinib-treated CLL. On this clone itself: No antigen is known for it.

The study's findings and limits: Contraction or stability on treatment characterized the public clonotypes, which were uncommon.

Assay used: immunoSEQ multiplex PCR; TCRdb lists only in-frame clones, some missing. The repertoire consists of about 150,000 clones, with about 75% occurring once and the leading ten covering 4.5% to 6%. Trimming stripped 1 base from V and 5 bases from J, with 12 bases between. The CDR3 extends over 15 amino acids. Per the germline V gene, CDR1 is SEHNR and CDR2 is FQNEAQ (reference sequence). The receptor was derived from a human donor with chronic lymphocytic leukemia. The genes are TRBV7-9 and TRBJ1-5; D uncertain. Sample: PBMCs, taken after 24 months of ibrutinib treatment. CDR3 residues: CASSLGPGWDQPQHF. Written as DNA, the CDR3 is TGTGCCAGCAGCTTAGGCCCGGGGTGGGATCAGCCCCAGCATTTT.